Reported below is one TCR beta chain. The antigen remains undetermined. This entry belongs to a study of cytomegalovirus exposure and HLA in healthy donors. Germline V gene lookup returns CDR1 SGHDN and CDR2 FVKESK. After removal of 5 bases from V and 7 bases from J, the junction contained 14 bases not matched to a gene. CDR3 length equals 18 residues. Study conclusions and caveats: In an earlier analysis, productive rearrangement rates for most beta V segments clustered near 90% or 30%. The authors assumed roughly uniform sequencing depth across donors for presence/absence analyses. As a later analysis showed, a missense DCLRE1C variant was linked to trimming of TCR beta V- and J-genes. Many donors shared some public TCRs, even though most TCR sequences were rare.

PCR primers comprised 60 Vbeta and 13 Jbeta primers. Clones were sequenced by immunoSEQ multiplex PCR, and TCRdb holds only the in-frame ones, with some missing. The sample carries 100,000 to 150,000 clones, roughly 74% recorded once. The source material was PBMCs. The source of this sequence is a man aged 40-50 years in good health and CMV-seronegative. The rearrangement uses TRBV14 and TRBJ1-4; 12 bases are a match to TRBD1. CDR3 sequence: CASSDPGDRGRKTEKLFF. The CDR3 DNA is TGTGCCAGCAGCGACCCCGGGGACAGGGGGCGAAAGACTGAAAAACTGTTTTTT. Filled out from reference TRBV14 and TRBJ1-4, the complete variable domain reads EAGVTQFPSHSVIEKGQTVTLRCDPISGHDNLYWYRRVMGKEIKFLLHFVKESKQDESGMPNNRFLAERTGGTYSTLKVQPAELEDSGVYFCASSDPGDRGRKTEKLFFGSGTQLSVL.